This TCR beta chain was documented in a study of shared clonotypes between healthy human individuals. The table came from immunoSEQ multiplex PCR; TCRdb's copy has only in-frame clones and leaves some out. The repertoire holds 2,500,000 or so clones, 90% to 95% seen once, with 0.35% to 0.45% in the top ten. The CDR3 sequence is 18 residues long. V was cut by 0 bases and J by 2 bases, with 17 bases left in between. Looked up from germline, CDR1 is SGHAT and CDR2 is FQNNGV. The origin of this receptor is a man aged 18 to 30 in good health. Some clones in this sample may be carry-over from other donors' samples. The chain is built from TRBV11-2 and TRBJ2-1, with D possibly called TRBD1 or TRBD2 (6 bases each). Input material: naive CD4+ T cells from PBMCs. Regarding subset: CD45RA+ positively selected. CDR3: CASSLDYVGGGPYNEQFF. CDR3 DNA: TGTGCCAGCAGCTTAGATTATGTCGGAGGGGGACCCTACAATGAGCAGTTCTTC. Based on the CDR3 plus reference TRBV11-2 and TRBJ2-1, the full variable domain is EAGVAQSPRYKIIEKRQSVAFWCNPISGHATLYWYQQILGQGPKLLIQFQNNGVVDDSQLPKDRFSAERLKGVDSTLKIQPAKLEDSAVYLCASSLDYVGGGPYNEQFFGPGTRLTVL.